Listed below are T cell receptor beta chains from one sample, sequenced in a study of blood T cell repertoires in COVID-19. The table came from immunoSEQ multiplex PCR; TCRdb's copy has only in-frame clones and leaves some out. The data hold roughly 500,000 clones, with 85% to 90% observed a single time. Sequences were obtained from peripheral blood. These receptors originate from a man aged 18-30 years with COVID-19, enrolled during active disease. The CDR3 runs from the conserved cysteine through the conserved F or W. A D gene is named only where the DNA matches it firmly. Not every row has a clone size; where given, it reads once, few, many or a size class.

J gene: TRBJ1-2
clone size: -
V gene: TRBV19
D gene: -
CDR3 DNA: TGTGCCAGTAGTGACAGGACAGCTAACTATGGCTACACCTTC
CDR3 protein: CASSDRTANYGYTF

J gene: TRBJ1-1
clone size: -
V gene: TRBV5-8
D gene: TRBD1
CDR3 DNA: TGTGCTTCCCCCCCGGCCAGGGGGTTGCACACTGAAGCTTTCTTT
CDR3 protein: CASPPARGLHTEAFF

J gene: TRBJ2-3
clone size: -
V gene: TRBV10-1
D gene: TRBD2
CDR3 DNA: TGCGCCAGCAGTAGACGGACTAGCGGCCTCCCAGATACGCAGTATTTT
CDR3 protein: CASSRRTSGLPDTQYF

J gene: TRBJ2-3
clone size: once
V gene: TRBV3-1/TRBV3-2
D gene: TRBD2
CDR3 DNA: TGTGCCAGCAGCCAAACTAGCGGGTCAGATACGCAGTATTTT
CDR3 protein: CASSQTSGSDTQYF

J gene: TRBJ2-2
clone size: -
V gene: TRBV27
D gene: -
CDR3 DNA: TGTGCCAGCACCTCGAACACCGGGGAGCTGTTTTTT
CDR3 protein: CASTSNTGELFF

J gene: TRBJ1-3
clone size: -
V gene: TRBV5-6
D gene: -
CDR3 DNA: TGTGCCAGCAGCCTAGTGAGCTCTGGAAACACCATATATTTT
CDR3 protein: CASSLVSSGNTIYF

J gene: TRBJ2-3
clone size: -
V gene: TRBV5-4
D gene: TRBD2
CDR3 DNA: TGTGCCAGCAGCCCGGGGGGTAGCGGACCCACAGATACGCAGTATTTT
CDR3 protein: CASSPGGSGPTDTQYF

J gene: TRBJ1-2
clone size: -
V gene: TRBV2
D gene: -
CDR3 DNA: TGTGCCAGCAGTGAATCATTCGAGGCCGGGTACTATGGCTACACCTTC
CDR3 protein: CASSESFEAGYYGYTF

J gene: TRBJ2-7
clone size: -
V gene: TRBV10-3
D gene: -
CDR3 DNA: TGTGCCATCAGTCAAGGAGGGGCTTCCTACGAGCAGTACTTC
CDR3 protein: CAISQGGASYEQYF

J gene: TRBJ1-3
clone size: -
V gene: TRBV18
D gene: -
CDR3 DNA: TGTGCCAGCTCACCAGGTGGGAGATCTGGAAACACCATATATTTT
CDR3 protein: CASSPGGRSGNTIYF

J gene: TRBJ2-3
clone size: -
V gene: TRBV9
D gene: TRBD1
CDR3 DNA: TGTGCCAGCAGCATTCGACAGGGGAACACAGATACGCAGTATTTT
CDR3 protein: CASSIRQGNTDTQYF

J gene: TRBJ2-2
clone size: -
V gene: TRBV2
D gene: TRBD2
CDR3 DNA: TGTGCCAGCAGTGGACTAGCGGGAGTAAACACCGGGGAGCTGTTTTTT
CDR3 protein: CASSGLAGVNTGELFF

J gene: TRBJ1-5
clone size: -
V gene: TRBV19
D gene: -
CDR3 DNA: TGTGCCAGTAGTATAGGGCAAGCAGGGCGCAATCAGCCCCAGCATTTT
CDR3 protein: CASSIGQAGRNQPQHF

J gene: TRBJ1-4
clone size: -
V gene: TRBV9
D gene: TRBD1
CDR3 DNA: TGTGCCAGCAGCGCCAGGGGGAATGCTAATGAAAAACTGTTTTTT
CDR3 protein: CASSARGNANEKLFF

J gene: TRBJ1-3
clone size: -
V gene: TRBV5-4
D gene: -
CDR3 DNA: TGTGCCAGCAGCTTGGCCGGGTCTGGAAACACCATATATTTT
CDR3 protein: CASSLAGSGNTIYF

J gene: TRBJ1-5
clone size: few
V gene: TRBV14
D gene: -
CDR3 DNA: TGTGCCAGCAGCCAATCCCGGACACTCTATAGCAATCAGCCCCAGCATTTT
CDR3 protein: CASSQSRTLYSNQPQHF

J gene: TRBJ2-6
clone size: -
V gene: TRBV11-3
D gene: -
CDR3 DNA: TGTGCCAGCAGCAACCGGGGCGGGACGTCTGGGGCCAACGTCCTGACTTTC
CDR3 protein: CASSNRGGTSGANVLTF

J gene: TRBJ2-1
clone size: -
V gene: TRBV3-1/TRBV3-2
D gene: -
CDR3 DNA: TGTGCCAGCAGCCAGGCGGGACAGATATACAATGAGCAGTTCTTC
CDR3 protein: CASSQAGQIYNEQFF

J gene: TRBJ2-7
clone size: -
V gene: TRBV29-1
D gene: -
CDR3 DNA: TGCAGCGTTGGCGAAGACTACGAGCAGTACTTC
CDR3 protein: CSVGEDYEQYF

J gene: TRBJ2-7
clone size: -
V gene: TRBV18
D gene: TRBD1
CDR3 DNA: TGTGCCAGCTCACCAATTACGGGACAGGGCTACGAGCAGTACTTC
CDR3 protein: CASSPITGQGYEQYF

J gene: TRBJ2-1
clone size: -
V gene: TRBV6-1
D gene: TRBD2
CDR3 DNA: TGTGCCAGCAGTGAAGGGAGTAGCGGGAGGGGTAATGAGCAGTTCTTC
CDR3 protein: CASSEGSSGRGNEQFF

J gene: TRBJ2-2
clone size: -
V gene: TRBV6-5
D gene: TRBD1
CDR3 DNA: TGTGCCAGCAGCCCACAGGGGGGAGAGCTGTTTTTT
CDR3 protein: CASSPQGGELFF

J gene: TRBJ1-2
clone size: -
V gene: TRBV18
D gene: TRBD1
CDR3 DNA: TGTGCCAGCTCACCAGGGACAGACTATGGCTACACCTTC
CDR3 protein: CASSPGTDYGYTF

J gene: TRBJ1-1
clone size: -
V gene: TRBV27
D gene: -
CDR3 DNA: TGTGCCAGCAGTTTCTTAGGGGGGGCTGAAGCTTTCTTT
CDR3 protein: CASSFLGGAEAFF

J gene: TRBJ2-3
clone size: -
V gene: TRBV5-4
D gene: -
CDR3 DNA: TGTGCCAGCAGCTGGGGGGTAGGCGGTAGCACAGATACGCAGTATTTT
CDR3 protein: CASSWGVGGSTDTQYF

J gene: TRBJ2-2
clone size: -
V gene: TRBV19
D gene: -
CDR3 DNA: TGTGCCACGAATCAAGGAGGAGGGACCGGGGAGCTGTTTTTT
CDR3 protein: CATNQGGGTGELFF

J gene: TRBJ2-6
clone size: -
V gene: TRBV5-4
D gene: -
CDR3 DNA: TGTGCCAGCAGCTTGGTAATCTCTGGGGCCAACGTCCTGACTTTC
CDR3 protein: CASSLVISGANVLTF

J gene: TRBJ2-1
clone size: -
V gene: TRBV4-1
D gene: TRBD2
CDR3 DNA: TGCGCCAGCAGCCAAGTTCCCTCTCTTCGGACTAGCGGGGTTAATGAGCAGTTCTTC
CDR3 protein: CASSQVPSLRTSGVNEQFF

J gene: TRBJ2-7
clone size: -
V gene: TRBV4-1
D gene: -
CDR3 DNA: TGCGCCAGCAGCCAAACCTCAAGAGGGGGCGAGCAGTACTTC
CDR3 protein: CASSQTSRGGEQYF

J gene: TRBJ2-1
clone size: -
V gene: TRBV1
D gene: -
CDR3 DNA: TGCACCAGCAGCCAAGACCGTGGGGTAGCGGGAGGGCCGGGGGAGCAGTTCTTC
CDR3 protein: CTSSQDRGVAGGPGEQFF

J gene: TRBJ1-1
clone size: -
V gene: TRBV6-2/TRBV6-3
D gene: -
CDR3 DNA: TGTGCCAGCAGTTCCCGGGGGGCTGAAGCTTTCTTT
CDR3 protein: CASSSRGAEAFF

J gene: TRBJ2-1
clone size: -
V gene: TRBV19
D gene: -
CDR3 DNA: TGTGCCAGTACCACCCAAGCGACTAGCTCCTACAATGAGCAGTTCTTC
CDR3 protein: CASTTQATSSYNEQFF

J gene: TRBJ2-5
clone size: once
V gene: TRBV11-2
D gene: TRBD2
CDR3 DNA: TGTGCCAGCAGCTTAGTACTAGCGGGGGGGCCTTTGGAGACCCAGTACTTC
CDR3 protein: CASSLVLAGGPLETQYF

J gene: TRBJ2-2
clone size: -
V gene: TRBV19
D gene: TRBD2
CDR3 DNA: TGTGCCAGTAGTCCGGCGGGGGGAGACACCGGGGAGCTGTTTTTT
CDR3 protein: CASSPAGGDTGELFF

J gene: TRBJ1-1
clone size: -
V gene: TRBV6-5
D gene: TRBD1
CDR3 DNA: TGTGCCAGCACGACAGGGGCCCTGAACACTGAAGCTTTCTTT
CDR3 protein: CASTTGALNTEAFF

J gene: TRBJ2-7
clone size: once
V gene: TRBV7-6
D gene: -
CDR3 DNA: TGTGCCAGCAGCTTAGGTAGTGCGAGCTCCTACGAGCAGTACTTC
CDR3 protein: CASSLGSASSYEQYF

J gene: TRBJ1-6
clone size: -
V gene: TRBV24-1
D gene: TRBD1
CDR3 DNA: TGTGCCACCAGTGACCAGGACAGGGCGCCGTTTTTACCCCTCCACTTT
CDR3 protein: CATSDQDRAPFLPLHF